The next 5 T cell receptor beta chains were all read from a single sample in a study of shared clonotypes between healthy human individuals. Naive CD8 cells were CD45RO-negative, positively selected for CCR7, excluding terminally differentiated effector memory CD45RA+ cells. Assay: immunoSEQ multiplex PCR; the TCRdb copy retains only in-frame clones and omits some. The sample has about 2 million clones, roughly 94% seen once. The sample was naive CD8+ T cells sorted from blood. These receptors came from a man aged 18 to 29 in good health.

This chain connects TRBV28 to TRBJ2-3, with a tentative D call TRBD2 (6 bases). The V end was cut by 4 bases, the J end by 0 bases, with 17 bases between. This CDR3 is built from 17 residues. The germline CDR1 and CDR2 sequences are MDHEN and SYDVKM. The CDR3 DNA reads TGTGCCAGCAGTTGGAGTAGCGGAACCTCTAGCACAGATACGCAGTATTTT. This codes for CASSWSSGTSSTDTQYF.

The chain joins TRBV13 to TRBJ2-5; TRBD2 is a possible D gene (6 bases). The CDR3 is 15 amino acids. The germline gives CDR1 PRHDT, CDR2 FYEKMQ (reference sequence). V was pared by 3 bases and J by 4 bases, with 15 bases between. The CDR3 here is CASSFGGASGETQYF. The CDR3 bases are TGTGCCAGCAGCTTCGGAGGGGCTTCGGGAGAGACCCAGTACTTC.

The chain joins TRBV6-1 to TRBJ2-2; 8 bases map to TRBD1. Trimming at V came to 4 bases and at J to 6 bases, leaving 10 bases not matched to a gene. This CDR3 comprises 16 residues. Germline V gene data show CDR1 as MNHNS and CDR2 as SASEGT. CDR3 in DNA: TGTGCCAGCAGTGCAGTTCAGGGGGCCGGACCCGGGGAGCTGTTTTTT. Protein: CASSAVQGAGPGELFF.

V and J are TRBV7-2 and TRBJ2-2, with D possibly TRBD2 on 6 matching bases. V was cut by 5 bases and J by 3 bases, with 19 bases left in between. Germline-derived CDR1 and CDR2 are SGHTA and FQGNSA. The CDR3 length is 17 residues. In nucleotides, the CDR3 is TGTGCCAGCAGCCCAAACGCGGGGTCCGATTACACCGGGGAGCTGTTTTTT. The encoded protein is CASSPNAGSDYTGELFF. Complete variable domain (other parts from reference TRBV7-2 and TRBJ2-2): GAGVSQSPSNKVTEKGKDVELRCDPISGHTALYWYRQSLGQGLEFLIYFQGNSAPDKSGLPSDRFSAERTGGSVSTLTIQRTQQEDSAVYLCASSPNAGSDYTGELFFGEGSRLTVL.

V usage is TRBV5-4 and J usage is TRBJ1-5, with a tentative D call TRBD1 (6 bases). The CDR3 consists of 12 residues. The V gene lost 3 bases and the J gene lost 10 bases, with 11 bases spanning the gap. Germline CDR1 SGHNT, CDR2 YYREEE (reference sequence). CDR3: CASSWGGGPQHF. The CDR3 bases are TGTGCCAGCAGCTGGGGAGGGGGTCCCCAGCATTTT.